The sequence of this T cell receptor (beta chain) was determined in a study of long-term antiretroviral therapy in people with HIV (dated by TCRdb to 2022 to 2024). Context from the whole study: Collection of the earliest samples took place about a decade ahead of the 2015 WHO recommendation for immediate ART, at a time when ART was typically delayed until CD4 counts fell. Whether ART initiation and durable HIV suppression were associated with changes in peripheral blood TRB repertoire composition and diversity was tested in a retrospective serial study. A total of 150 to 200 cryopreserved PBMC samples were contributed to the cohort by 30 adults with confirmed HIV infection, with samples collected serially over a mean of roughly six years (range 1-12). Among the roughly 30 participants with HIV, more than ten were female. No cross-contamination during QIAcube processing turned up in test extractions that ran a monoclonal T-cell line alongside 33 polyclonal samples. The full study reports these points: The repertoire was dominated across all time points by expanded TRB clones identified before ART initiation, although this dominance was seen to fluctuate and to decrease in many PLHIV after ART. Inferences about post-ART repertoire changes were limited because no data were available on ART adherence, viral resistance or therapy changes. Because PBMC availability was limited, only the TCR beta chain was sequenced, with no alpha chain pairing. Because pre-ART samples had limited cell numbers, profiling was done on unsorted PBMC rather than on sorted CD4+ and CD8+ T cells. The samples span the years 2004 to 2017, and the ART regimens used may be less effective than current regimens. Starting ART was linked to a significant rise in TRB diversity, yet even after long-term ART the diversity remained significantly lower than in transplant donor controls. HIV repertoires had narrower CDR3 length ranges than controls, and the network structure suggested an antigen-experienced repertoire that shifted only slightly toward naive after ART.

To be included, a participant needed at least one PBMC sample from before ART initiation plus at least two post-ART samples. Every participant with HIV received treatment in the United States of America. Before DNA extraction, cryopreserved samples of about 0.95-10 million PBMC were thawed and washed. At the time of the earliest PBMC sample, participants with HIV were aged between roughly 20 and 55 years. Each participant contributed PBMC samples from 1-4 timepoints before ART initiation and 2-8 timepoints after ART initiation, with a median of 7 samples. Serial HIV viral load, CD4+ T-cell count, ART history and demographic data were obtained for every participant. Genomic DNA was extracted from unsorted PBMC with a Qiagen kit on a QIAcube, processed in batches of 12 samples. This clone appeared once. Its antigen remains undetermined. Base qualities are missing; no much larger clone stands one base away.

Sequencing of the TRB variable region was done with the immunoSEQ hsTCRB v3.0 assay at survey level resolution. TRB sequencing targeted a depth of 40,000-50,000 T-cell genomes per sample. TRB libraries were pooled and sequenced on an Illumina MiSeq using a v3 150-cycle kit. Per the source publication's procedure: Repertoire analysis was run in R within a reproducible Nextflow workflow that covered QC, data transformation and analysis. LymphoSeq2, an R package for exploring AIRR-Seq data, was used to implement custom analyses. A handful of samples yielding fewer than 5000 total TRB sequences were excluded, leaving 188 analyzed HIV repertoires. Among the roughly 200 retained HIV repertoires, fewer than 65 were collected before ART initiation and around 130 after ART initiation. Each repertoire was downsampled to 5000 TRB nucleotide sequences, and summary statistics were averaged across 100 downsampling iterations. TRB sequences were retained for analysis only if CDR3 regions of at least seven amino acids were present. Diversity was assessed using a clonality score derived from Shannon entropy and using the Gini coefficient. Repertoire networks linked the top 5000 CDR3 amino acid sequences whenever two sequences differed by an edit distance of one. Antigen specificity groups and MHC restriction were predicted for TRB CDR3 amino acid sequences with GLIPH2. Known CMV, EBV, HIV or tissue antigen associations were flagged by matching CDR3 amino acid sequences against VDJdb and McPAS-TCR. Pre-ART, post-ART and control groups were compared with Wilcoxon signed-rank tests and Holm-Bonferroni correction. Here the immuneACCESS table is served through TCRdb, limited to in-frame sequences with V and J called. Missing clones are a known gap in these copies; in checked studies unresolved V genes cover under half, and the rest lacks a known reason. The DNA was the basis for D and trimming; V, J and clone size are from that table. The sample records 21,000 or so clones, over 75% of which are singletons. About 3.3% of the sample goes to the ten largest clones.

This receptor was obtained from a woman aged 45-60 years with HIV. This specimen consisted of unsorted PBMCs, obtained approximately 2.5 years after starting antiretroviral therapy.

The bases read TGTGCCAGCAGTGAATTATCGTACAATGAGCAGTTCTTC. This translates into CASSELSYNEQFF. The chain is assembled from TRBV2 and TRBJ2-1; no confident D gene assignment can be made. V loses 2 bases, J loses 4 bases, and the germline ends lie 6 bases apart. The CDR3 holds 13 amino acids from the cysteine to the phenylalanine. Only CDR3 DNA remains: 39 bases, in frame from the first base. Reading the germline V gene gives CDR1 SNHLY and CDR2 FYNNEI.